This entry lists 15 T cell receptor beta chains sequenced from one sample in a study of T cells expressing NK-cell markers. Each CDR3 protein gets one entry in TCRdb, which reprocessed the 5' RACE reads and gives no DNA. Its clone listing holds around 100,000 distinct CDR3 sequences. Source material: blood T cells: a sorted CD56 or NKG2C T cell subset, CD4+ or CD8+ T cells, or bulk PBMC T cells (not recorded which). The receptors were gathered from a woman aged 18 to 75 in good health.

The chain has TRBV7-2 and TRBJ2-5. Germline lookup yields CDR1 SGHTA and CDR2 FQGNSA. This CDR3 region has 13 residues. CDR3 region: CASSLALGETQYF.

The chain is built from TRBV29-1 and TRBJ1-1; TCRdb designates TRBD1, a call that cannot be tested without DNA. The CDR3 is 12 residues long. Germline assignment: CDR1 SQVTM and CDR2 ANQGSEA. The CDR3 loop reads CSVEGQGWEAFF. Filled out from reference TRBV29-1 and TRBJ1-1, the complete variable domain reads SAVISQKPSRDICQRGTSLTIQCQVDSQVTMMFWYRQQPGQSLTLIATANQGSEATYESGFVIDKFPISRPNLTFSTLTVSNMSPEDSSIYLCSVEGQGWEAFFGQGTRLTVV.

The chain employs TRBV6-5 and TRBJ1-2. This CDR3 is 16 amino acids long. Germline lookup yields CDR1 MNHEY and CDR2 SVGAGI. CDR3 amino acids: CASSYSGPLGNYGYTF.

The chain links TRBV6-1 to TRBJ2-5; TCRdb's D call, TRBD1, is unchecked because there is no DNA. The CDR3 covers 15 residues. Germline V gives CDR1 MNHNS, CDR2 SASEGT. The CDR3 sequence is CASRSGTGGQETQYF.

V gene TRBV15 combines with J gene TRBJ1-2. This CDR3 has 13 residues. CDR1 is LNHNV, CDR2 YYDKDF, per germline (reference sequence). The CDR3 loop is CATSRDQTYGYTF.

The chain couples TRBV3-1 to TRBJ2-1; checking the TCRdb D call of TRBD2 is not possible without DNA. The CDR3 runs to 16 residues. Germline CDR1 and CDR2: LGHDT and YNNKEL (reference sequence). The CDR3: CASSQEAGRSYNEQFF.

V usage is TRBV10-3 and J usage is TRBJ2-5; the D call from TCRdb, TRBD2, cannot be confirmed without DNA. The CDR3 is made up of 17 amino acids. Germline CDR1 and CDR2: ENHRY and SYGVKD. The CDR3 is CAISAGLAGSFGGDQYF.

The CDR3 sequence is CASSLPVGNQPQHF. The chain employs TRBV28 and TRBJ1-5. The germline V gene encodes CDR1 MDHEN and CDR2 SYDVKM. The CDR3 length is 14 residues.

V usage is TRBV29-1 and J usage is TRBJ2-7. The CDR3 consists of 11 residues. CDR1 and CDR2 (germline): SQVTM, ANQGSEA. The CDR3 spells CSVDRLGEQYF.

The chain joins TRBV14 to TRBJ2-2. Germline values: CDR1 SGHDN, CDR2 FVKESK. The CDR3 consists of 14 residues. CDR3 in amino acids: CASSQDRLTGELFF.

The rearrangement uses TRBV12-3 or TRBV12-4 and TRBJ1-3; TCRdb proposes TRBD1, but this gene call is untestable without DNA. The length of the CDR3 is 13 residues. CDR3: CASQRGGGNTIYF.

V usage is TRBV27 and J usage is TRBJ1-2; TCRdb indicates TRBD1, and absent DNA this call remains unverified. Germline V CDR1 and CDR2: MNHEY, SMNVEV (reference sequence). The CDR3 extends over 13 amino acids. The CDR3 loop reads CASSFGHNYGYTF.

The chain joins TRBV19 to TRBJ2-1; the D call from TCRdb, TRBD2, cannot be confirmed without DNA. Germline V gene data show CDR1 as LNHDA and CDR2 as SQIVND (reference sequence). This CDR3 is built from 13 residues. The CDR3 here is CASTLAGGGEQFF.

V and J are TRBV27 and TRBJ2-7; TCRdb indicates TRBD1, and absent DNA this call remains unverified. The CDR3 extends over 14 amino acids. Germline V CDR1 and CDR2: MNHEY, SMNVEV (reference sequence). The CDR3 region is CASSLGPLGDEQYF.

The V call is TRBV20-1, the J call TRBJ1-6. This CDR3 spans 13 amino acids. The germline CDR1 and CDR2 sequences are DFQATT and SNEGSKA (reference sequence). The CDR3 region is CSARGREGSPLHF.